The 7 T cell receptor beta chains presented below share a single source sample, sequenced in a study of human T cells and chemical hapten exposure. As to time point: healthy volunteer bleed at 2 weeks. Total RNA was extracted from unfractionated whole blood. TCRdb reanalysed the RACE reads using MiXCR and keeps one entry per CDR3 protein. The sample lists around 130,000 distinct CDR3 sequences, approximately 9.1% occurring once. The sequencing input was whole blood. These receptors originate from a male donor in good health. Some clones in this sample may be carry-over from other donors' samples.

Ten or more counts support this clonotype. The chain links TRBV18 to TRBJ1-2; 7 nucleotides line up with TRBD1. This CDR3 region has 13 residues. V lost 6 bases, J lost 7 bases, and 8 bases stayed unmatched. Germline V gene data show CDR1 as KGHSH and CDR2 as LQKENI. This chain's CDR3 is CASSRQGEAGYTF. Here the CDR3 DNA reads TGTGCCAGCTCGCGACAGGGCGAGGCTGGCTACACCTTC. Drawing the rest from reference TRBV18 and TRBJ1-2, the complete variable domain is NAGVMQNPRHLVRRRGQEARLRCSPMKGHSHVYWYRQLPEEGLKFMVYLQKENIIDESGMPKERFSAEFPKEGPSILRIQQVVRGDSAAYFCASSRQGEAGYTFGSGTRLTVV.

CDR3 DNA sequence: TGTGCCAGCAGCTCCCGTGGGGTGCCCGGGGCCCAGTACTTC. Encoded protein: CASSSRGVPGAQYF. The chain employs TRBV7-2 and TRBJ2-5, with a tentative D call TRBD2 (5 bases). This CDR3 is built from 14 residues. Germline loops: CDR1 SGHTA, CDR2 FQGNSA. The germline V and J ends were trimmed by 4 bases and 9 bases, with 18 bases remaining between them.

This clonotype appeared a few times. J is TRBJ2-7 and V is TRBV18, with 13 bases fitting TRBD2. Germline V lookup: CDR1 KGHSH, CDR2 LQKENI. V dropped 2 bases and J dropped 2; count of bases not matched to a gene: 9. This CDR3 comprises 18 residues. CDR3 sequence: CASSPVHLLAGGPYEQYF. CDR3 nucleotide sequence: TGTGCCAGCTCACCAGTTCACCTACTAGCGGGAGGGCCCTACGAGCAGTACTTC. The variable domain in full, completed from reference TRBV18 and TRBJ2-7, reads NAGVMQNPRHLVRRRGQEARLRCSPMKGHSHVYWYRQLPEEGLKFMVYLQKENIIDESGMPKERFSAEFPKEGPSILRIQQVVRGDSAAYFCASSPVHLLAGGPYEQYFGPGTRLTVT.

The rearrangement links TRBV11-2 to TRBJ1-5, with D tentatively TRBD1 (6 bases). Per germline, CDR1 SGHAT and CDR2 FQNNGV. Trimming cost V 0 bases and J 6 bases, with 12 bases left between them. The CDR3 length is 15 residues. CDR3 coding DNA: TGTGCCAGCAGCTTAGATGTACAGGGCCGTCAGCCCCAGCATTTT. This codes for CASSLDVQGRQPQHF.

This chain joins TRBV29-1 and TRBJ2-7, with D perhaps TRBD2 (5 bases). Germline CDR1 and CDR2: SQVTM and ANQGSEA. This CDR3 region has 12 residues. V was cut by 3 bases and J by 4 bases, with 10 bases left in between. CDR3: CSVETRGYEQYF. In nucleotides, the CDR3 is TGCAGCGTTGAGACGAGAGGGTACGAGCAGTACTTC.

This clonotype occurred many times. The chain carries TRBV4-2 and TRBJ1-2; 7 bases are shared with TRBD1. In germline, CDR1 is LGHNA, CDR2 YNFKEQ. There are 15 residues in the CDR3. Trimming removed 2 bases from V and 6 bases from J; junction bases left unmatched: 9. This CDR3 reads CASSQLTGAGNGYTF. The DNA of the CDR3 is TGTGCCAGCAGCCAACTAACAGGGGCAGGGAATGGCTACACCTTC.

This clonotype came up a few times. The chain couples TRBV5-6 to TRBJ2-3; the match to TRBD2 covers 9 bases. This CDR3 is 16 amino acids long. The germline V gene encodes CDR1 SGHDT and CDR2 YYEEEE. The trim removed 1 base at V and 6 bases at J, leaving 9 bases unmatched. The CDR3 DNA sequence: TGTGCCAGCAGCTTGTTCGCGGGGGGGCCAGCCGATACGCAGTATTTT. This gives the protein CASSLFAGGPADTQYF.